This T cell receptor beta chain appears in the sequencing data of a study of T-cell reconstitution after alpha-beta-depleted transplantation in children. This clonotype has ten or more counts. The CDR3 runs to 16 residues. CDR1 SGHTA and CDR2 FQGNSA come from the germline V gene. Trimming removed 4 bases from V and 6 bases from J, with 18 bases in between. Unique molecular identifiers were incorporated into the prepared TCRbeta library. TCRdb re-analysed the PCR reads in MiXCR, keeping a single row per CDR3 protein. The repertoire holds about 420,000 distinct CDR3 sequences, with under 13% as singletons.

The sequence derives from a human donor who donated a stem cell graft to a child with acute myeloid leukemia. This rearrangement joins TRBV7-2 to TRBJ2-2; possibly TRBD1 for D (6 bases). The starting material was PBMCs from the stem cell graft donor, obtained from the stem cell graft. This chain's CDR3 is CASSSKIQGPAGELFF. In DNA form, the CDR3 reads TGTGCCAGCAGCTCGAAGATACAGGGTCCGGCCGGGGAGCTGTTTTTT.